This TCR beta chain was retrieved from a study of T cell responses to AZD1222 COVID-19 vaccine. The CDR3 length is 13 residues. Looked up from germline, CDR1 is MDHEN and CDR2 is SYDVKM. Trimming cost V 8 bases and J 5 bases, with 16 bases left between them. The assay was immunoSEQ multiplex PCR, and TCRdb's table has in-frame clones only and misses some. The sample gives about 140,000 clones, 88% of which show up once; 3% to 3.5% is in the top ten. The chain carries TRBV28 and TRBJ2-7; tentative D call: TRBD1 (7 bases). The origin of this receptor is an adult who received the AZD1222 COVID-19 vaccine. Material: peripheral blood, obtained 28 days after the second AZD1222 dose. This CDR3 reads CASQEGGGDEQYF. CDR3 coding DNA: TGTGCCAGCCAAGAAGGGGGCGGGGACGAGCAGTACTTC. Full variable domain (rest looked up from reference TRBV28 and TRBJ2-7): DVKVTQSSRYLVKRTGEKVFLECVQDMDHENMFWYRQDPGLGLRLIYFSYDVKMKEKGDIPEGYSVSREKKERFSLILESASTNQTSMYLCASQEGGGDEQYFGPGTRLTVT.